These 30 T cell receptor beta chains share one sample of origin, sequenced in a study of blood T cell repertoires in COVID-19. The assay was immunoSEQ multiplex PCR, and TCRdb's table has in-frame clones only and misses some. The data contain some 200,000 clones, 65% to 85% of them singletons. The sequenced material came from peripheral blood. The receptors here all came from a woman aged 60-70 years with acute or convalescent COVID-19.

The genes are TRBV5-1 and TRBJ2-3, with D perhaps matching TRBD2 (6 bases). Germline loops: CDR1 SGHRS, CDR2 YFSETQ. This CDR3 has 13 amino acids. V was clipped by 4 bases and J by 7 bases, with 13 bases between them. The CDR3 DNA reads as TGCGCCAGCAGCCTCGTAGGGGACTATACGCAGTATTTT. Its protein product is CASSLVGDYTQYF.

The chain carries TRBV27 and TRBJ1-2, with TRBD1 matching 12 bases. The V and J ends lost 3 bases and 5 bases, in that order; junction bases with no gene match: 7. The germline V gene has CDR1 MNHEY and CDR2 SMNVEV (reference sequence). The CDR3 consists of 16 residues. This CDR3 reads CASSFNRDRGQYGYTF. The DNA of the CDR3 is TGTGCCAGCAGTTTTAATCGGGACAGGGGGCAATATGGCTACACCTTC.

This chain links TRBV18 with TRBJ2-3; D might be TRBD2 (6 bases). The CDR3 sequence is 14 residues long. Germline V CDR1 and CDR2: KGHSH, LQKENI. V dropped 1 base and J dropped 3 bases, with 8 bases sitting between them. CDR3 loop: CASSPLGLTDTQYF. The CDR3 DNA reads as TGTGCCAGCTCACCACTTGGACTAACAGATACGCAGTATTTT.

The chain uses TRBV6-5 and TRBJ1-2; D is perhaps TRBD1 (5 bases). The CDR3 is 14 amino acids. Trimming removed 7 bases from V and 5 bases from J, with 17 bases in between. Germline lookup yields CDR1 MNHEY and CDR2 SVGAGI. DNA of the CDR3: TGTGCCAGCACCCTCTCGGGGGTAGGATATGGCTACACCTTC. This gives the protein CASTLSGVGYGYTF.

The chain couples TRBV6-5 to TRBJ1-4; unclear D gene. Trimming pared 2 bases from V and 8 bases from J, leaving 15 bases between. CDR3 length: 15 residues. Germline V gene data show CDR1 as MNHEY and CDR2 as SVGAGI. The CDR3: CASSYTSGGREKLFF. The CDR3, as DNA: TGTGCCAGCAGTTACACTTCGGGAGGACGGGAAAAACTGTTTTTT.

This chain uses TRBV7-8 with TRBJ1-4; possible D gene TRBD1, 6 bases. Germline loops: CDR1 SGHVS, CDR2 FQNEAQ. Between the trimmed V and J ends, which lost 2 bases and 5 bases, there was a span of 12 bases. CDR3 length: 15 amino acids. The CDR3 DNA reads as TGTGCCAGCAGCTTAAGGGGGAGAGGGAATGAAAAACTGTTTTTT. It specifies CASSLRGRGNEKLFF.

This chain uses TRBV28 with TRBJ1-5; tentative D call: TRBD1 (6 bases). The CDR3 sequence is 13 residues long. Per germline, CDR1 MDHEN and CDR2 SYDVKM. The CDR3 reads CATDSSSNQPQHF. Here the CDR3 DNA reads TGTGCGACGGACAGCTCTAGCAATCAGCCCCAGCATTTT. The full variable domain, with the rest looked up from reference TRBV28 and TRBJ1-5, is DVKVTQSSRYLVKRTGEKVFLECVQDMDHENMFWYRQDPGLGLRLIYFSYDVKMKEKGDIPEGYSVSREKKERFSLILESASTNQTSMYLCATDSSSNQPQHFGDGTRLSIL.

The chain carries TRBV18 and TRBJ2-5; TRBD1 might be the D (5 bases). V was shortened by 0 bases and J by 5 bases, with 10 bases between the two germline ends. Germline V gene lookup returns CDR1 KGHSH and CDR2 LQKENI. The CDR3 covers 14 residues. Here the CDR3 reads CASSPPAGRETQYF. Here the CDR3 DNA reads TGTGCCAGCTCACCACCGGCAGGGCGCGAGACCCAGTACTTC. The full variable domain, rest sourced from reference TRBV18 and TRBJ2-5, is NAGVMQNPRHLVRRRGQEARLRCSPMKGHSHVYWYRQLPEEGLKFMVYLQKENIIDESGMPKERFSAEFPKEGPSILRIQQVVRGDSAAYFCASSPPAGRETQYFGPGTRLLVL.

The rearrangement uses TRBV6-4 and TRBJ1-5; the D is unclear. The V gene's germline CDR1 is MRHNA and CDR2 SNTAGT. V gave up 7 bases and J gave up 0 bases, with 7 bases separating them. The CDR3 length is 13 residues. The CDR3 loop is CASMSHSNQPQHF. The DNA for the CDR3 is TGTGCCAGCATGTCCCATAGCAATCAGCCCCAGCATTTT.

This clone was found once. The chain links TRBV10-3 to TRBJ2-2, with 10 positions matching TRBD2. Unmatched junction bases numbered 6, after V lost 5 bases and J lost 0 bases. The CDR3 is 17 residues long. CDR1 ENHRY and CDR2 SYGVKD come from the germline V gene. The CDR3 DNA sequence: TGTGCCATCAGTTCAAAACTAGCGGGGCCGAACACCGGGGAGCTGTTTTTT. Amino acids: CAISSKLAGPNTGELFF.

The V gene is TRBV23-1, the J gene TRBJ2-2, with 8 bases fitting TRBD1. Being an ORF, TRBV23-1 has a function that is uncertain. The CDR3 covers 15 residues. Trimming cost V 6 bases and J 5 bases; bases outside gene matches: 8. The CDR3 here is CASRRTGITTGELFF. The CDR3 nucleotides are TGCGCCAGCAGGAGGACAGGGATTACGACCGGGGAGCTGTTTTTT.

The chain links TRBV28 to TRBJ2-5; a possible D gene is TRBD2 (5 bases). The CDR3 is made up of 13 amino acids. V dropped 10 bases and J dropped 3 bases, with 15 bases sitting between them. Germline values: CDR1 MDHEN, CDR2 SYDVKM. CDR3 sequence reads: CATVDSAKETQYF. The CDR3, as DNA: TGTGCCACCGTGGACTCCGCGAAAGAGACCCAGTACTTC.

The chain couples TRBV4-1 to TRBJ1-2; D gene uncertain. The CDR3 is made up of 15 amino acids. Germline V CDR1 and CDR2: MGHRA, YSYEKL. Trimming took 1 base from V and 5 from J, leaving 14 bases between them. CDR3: CASSQGWAVGYGYTF. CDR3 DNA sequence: TGCGCCAGCAGCCAAGGATGGGCAGTCGGTTATGGCTACACCTTC.

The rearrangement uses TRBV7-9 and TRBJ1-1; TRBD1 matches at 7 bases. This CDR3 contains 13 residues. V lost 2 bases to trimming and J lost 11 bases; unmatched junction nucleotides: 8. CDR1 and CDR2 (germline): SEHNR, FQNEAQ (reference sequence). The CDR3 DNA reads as TGTGCCAGCAGCTTATCCGGGGACAGAAAGGCTTTCTTT. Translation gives CASSLSGDRKAFF.

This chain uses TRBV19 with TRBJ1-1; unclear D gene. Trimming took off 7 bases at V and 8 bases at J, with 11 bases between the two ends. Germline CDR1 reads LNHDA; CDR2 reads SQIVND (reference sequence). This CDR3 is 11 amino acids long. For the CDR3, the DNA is TGTGCCAGTATTCGGGGAAGGGAAGCTTTCTTT. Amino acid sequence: CASIRGREAFF.

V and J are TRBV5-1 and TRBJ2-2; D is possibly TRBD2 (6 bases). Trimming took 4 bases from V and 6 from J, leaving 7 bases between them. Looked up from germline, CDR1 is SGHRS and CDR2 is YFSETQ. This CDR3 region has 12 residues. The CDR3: CASSAGSGELFF. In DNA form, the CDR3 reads TGCGCCAGCAGCGCGGGGTCCGGGGAGCTGTTTTTT.

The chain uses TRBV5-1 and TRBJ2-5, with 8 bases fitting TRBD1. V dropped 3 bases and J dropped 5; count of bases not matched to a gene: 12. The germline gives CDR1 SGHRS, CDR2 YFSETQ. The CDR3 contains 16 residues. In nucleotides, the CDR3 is TGCGCCAGCAGCTCCAGGACAGGGCCTCCCCTTGAGACCCAGTACTTC. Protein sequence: CASSSRTGPPLETQYF.

The CDR3, as DNA: TGTGCCAGCAGGGAGGGAATCCATCAGCCCCAGCATTTT. Translating it yields CASREGIHQPQHF. The chain employs TRBV28 and TRBJ1-5; unclear D gene. This CDR3 spans 13 amino acids. Looked up from germline, CDR1 is MDHEN and CDR2 is SYDVKM. V lost 6 bases to trimming and J lost 5 bases, with 11 bases between them. The full variable domain, its missing parts supplied by reference TRBV28 and TRBJ1-5, is DVKVTQSSRYLVKRTGEKVFLECVQDMDHENMFWYRQDPGLGLRLIYFSYDVKMKEKGDIPEGYSVSREKKERFSLILESASTNQTSMYLCASREGIHQPQHFGDGTRLSIL.

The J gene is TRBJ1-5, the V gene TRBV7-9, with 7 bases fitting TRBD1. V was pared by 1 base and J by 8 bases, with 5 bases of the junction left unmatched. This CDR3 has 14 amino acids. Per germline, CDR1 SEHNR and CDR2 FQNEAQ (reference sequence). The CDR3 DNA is TGTGCCAGCAGCTTAGGACAGGGAGGAGAGCCCCAGCATTTT. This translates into CASSLGQGGEPQHF. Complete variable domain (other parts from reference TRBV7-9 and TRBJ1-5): DTGVSQNPRHKITKRGQNVTFRCDPISEHNRLYWYRQTLGQGPEFLTYFQNEAQLEKSRLLSDRFSAERPKGSFSTLEIQRTEQGDSAMYLCASSLGQGGEPQHFGDGTRLSIL.

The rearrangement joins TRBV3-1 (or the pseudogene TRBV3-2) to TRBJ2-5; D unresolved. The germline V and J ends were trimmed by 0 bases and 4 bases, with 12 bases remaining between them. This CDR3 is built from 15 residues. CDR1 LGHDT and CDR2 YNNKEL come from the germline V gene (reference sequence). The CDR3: CASSQDRNSLETQYF. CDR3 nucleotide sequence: TGTGCCAGCAGCCAAGATAGGAATAGCCTAGAGACCCAGTACTTC.

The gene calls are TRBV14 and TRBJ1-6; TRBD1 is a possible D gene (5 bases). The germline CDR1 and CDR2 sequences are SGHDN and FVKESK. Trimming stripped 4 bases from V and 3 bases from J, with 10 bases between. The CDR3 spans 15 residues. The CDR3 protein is CASSPPGLYNSPLHF. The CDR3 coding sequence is TGTGCCAGCAGCCCCCCAGGGCTCTATAATTCACCCCTCCACTTT.

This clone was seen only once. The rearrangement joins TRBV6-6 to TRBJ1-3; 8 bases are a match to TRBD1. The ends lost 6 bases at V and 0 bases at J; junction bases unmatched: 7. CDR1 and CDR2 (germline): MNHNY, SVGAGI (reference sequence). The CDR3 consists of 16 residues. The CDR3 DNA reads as TGTGCCAGCAGCTCGACAGGGGCCCTCTCTGGAAACACCATATATTTT. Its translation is CASSSTGALSGNTIYF.

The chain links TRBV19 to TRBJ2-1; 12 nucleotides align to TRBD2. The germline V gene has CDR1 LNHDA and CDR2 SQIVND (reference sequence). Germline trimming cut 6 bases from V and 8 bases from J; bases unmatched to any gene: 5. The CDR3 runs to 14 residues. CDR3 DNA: TGTGCCAGTAGCTCTAGCGGGGGGGTCGATGAGCAGTTCTTC. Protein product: CASSSSGGVDEQFF.

The CDR3 spells CASSFPPSGEQFF. CDR3 coding DNA: TGTGCCAGCAGTTTTCCCCCCAGCGGGGAGCAGTTCTTC. The rearrangement joins TRBV27 to TRBJ2-1; tentative D call: TRBD2 (6 bases). Germline V gene lookup returns CDR1 MNHEY and CDR2 SMNVEV (reference sequence). There are 13 residues in the CDR3. V was trimmed by 3 bases and J by 10 bases, leaving 13 bases between them.

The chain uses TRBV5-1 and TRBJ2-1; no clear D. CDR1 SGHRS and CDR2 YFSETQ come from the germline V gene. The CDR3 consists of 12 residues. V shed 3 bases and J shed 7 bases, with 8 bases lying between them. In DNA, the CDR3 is TGCGCCAGCAGCTCCGTCCTTAATGAGCAGTTCTTC. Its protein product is CASSSVLNEQFF.

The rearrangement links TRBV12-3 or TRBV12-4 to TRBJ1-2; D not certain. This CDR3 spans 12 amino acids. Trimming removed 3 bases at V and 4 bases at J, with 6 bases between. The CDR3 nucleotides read TGTGCCAGCAGTTTCAGATCCTATGGCTACACCTTC. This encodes CASSFRSYGYTF.

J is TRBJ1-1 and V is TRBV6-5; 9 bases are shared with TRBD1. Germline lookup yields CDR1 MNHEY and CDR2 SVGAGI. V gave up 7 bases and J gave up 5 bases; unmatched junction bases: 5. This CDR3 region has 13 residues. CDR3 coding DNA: TGTGCCAGCATTGGACAGGGGCTGACTGAAGCTTTCTTT. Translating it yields CASIGQGLTEAFF.

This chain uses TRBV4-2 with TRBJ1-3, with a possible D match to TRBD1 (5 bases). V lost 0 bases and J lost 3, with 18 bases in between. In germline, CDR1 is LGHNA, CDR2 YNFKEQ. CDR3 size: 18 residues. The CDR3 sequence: CASSQDNSVRGIGNTIYF. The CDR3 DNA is TGTGCCAGCAGCCAAGATAACAGCGTCCGGGGGATTGGAAACACCATATATTTT.

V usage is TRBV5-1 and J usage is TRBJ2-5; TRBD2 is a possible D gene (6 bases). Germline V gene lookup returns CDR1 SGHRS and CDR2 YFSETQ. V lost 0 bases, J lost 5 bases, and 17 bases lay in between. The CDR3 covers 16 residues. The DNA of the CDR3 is TGCGCCAGCAGCTTGGCCATCGGTAGCGGTGGGGAGACCCAGTACTTC. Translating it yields CASSLAIGSGGETQYF.

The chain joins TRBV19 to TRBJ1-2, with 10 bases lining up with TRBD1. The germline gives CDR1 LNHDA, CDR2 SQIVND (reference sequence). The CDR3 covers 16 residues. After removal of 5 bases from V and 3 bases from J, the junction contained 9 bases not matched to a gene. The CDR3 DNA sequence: TGTGCCAGTAGTCCAGGTCCCGGGACAGGGGACTATGGCTACACCTTC. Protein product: CASSPGPGTGDYGYTF.